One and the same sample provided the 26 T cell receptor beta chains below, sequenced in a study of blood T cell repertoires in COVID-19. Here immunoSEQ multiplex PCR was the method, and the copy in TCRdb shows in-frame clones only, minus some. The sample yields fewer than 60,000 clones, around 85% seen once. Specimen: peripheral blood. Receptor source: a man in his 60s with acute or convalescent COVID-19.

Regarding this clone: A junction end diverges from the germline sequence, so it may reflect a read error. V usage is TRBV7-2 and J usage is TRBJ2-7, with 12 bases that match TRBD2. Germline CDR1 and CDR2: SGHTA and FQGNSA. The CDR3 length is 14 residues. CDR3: CASSLAGGPYEQYF. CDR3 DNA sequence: TGTGCCAGCAGCCTAGCGGGAGGGCCCTACGAGCAGTACTTC.

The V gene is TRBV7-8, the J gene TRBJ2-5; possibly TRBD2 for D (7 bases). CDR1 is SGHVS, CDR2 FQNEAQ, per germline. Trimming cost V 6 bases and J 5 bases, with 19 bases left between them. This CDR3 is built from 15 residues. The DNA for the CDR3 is TGTGCCAGCAGGGAAAACCGGGGGGCTTGGGAGACCCAGTACTTC. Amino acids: CASRENRGAWETQYF.

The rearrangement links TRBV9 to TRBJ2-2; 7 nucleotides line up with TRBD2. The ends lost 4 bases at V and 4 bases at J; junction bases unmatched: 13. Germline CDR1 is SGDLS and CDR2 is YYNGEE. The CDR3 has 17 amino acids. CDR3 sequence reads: CASSPRGGRAITGELFF. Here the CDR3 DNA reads TGTGCCAGCAGCCCGCGTGGGGGGAGGGCCATCACCGGGGAGCTGTTTTTT.

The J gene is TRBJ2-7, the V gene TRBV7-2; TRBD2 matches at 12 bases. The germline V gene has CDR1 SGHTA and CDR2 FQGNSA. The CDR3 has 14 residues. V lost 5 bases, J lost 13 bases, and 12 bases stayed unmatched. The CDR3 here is CASSLDRTSGAHYF. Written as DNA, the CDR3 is TGTGCCAGCAGCCTAGACCGGACTAGCGGGGCCCACTACTTC. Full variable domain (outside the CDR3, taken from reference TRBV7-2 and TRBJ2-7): GAGVSQSPSNKVTEKGKDVELRCDPISGHTALYWYRQSLGQGLEFLIYFQGNSAPDKSGLPSDRFSAERTGGSVSTLTIQRTQQEDSAVYLCASSLDRTSGAHYFGPGTRLTVT.

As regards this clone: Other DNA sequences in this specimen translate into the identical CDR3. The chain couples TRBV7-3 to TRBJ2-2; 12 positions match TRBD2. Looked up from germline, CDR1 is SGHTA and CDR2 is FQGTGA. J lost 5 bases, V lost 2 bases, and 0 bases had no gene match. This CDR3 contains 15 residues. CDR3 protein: CASSLGLAGTGELFF. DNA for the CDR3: TGTGCCAGCAGCTTAGGACTAGCGGGGACCGGGGAGCTGTTTTTT.

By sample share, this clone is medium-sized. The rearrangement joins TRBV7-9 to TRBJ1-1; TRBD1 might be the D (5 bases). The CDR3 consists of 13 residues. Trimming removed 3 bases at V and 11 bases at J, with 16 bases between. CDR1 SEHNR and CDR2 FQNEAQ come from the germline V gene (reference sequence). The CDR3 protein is CASSFPGFLGAFF. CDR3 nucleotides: TGTGCCAGCAGCTTCCCAGGGTTTCTTGGGGCTTTCTTT.

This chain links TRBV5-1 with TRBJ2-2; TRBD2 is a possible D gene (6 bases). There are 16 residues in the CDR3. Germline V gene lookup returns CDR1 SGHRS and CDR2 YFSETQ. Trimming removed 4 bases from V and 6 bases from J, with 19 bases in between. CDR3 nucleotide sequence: TGCGCCAGCAGCGTGGGGGAGGTCTTACAGGCCGGGGAGCTGTTTTTT. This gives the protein CASSVGEVLQAGELFF.

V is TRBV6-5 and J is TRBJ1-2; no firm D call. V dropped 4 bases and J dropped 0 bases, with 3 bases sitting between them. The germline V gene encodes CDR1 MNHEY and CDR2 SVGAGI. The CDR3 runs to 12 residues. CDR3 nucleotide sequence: TGTGCCAGCAGTTTCTCTAACTATGGCTACACCTTC. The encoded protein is CASSFSNYGYTF.

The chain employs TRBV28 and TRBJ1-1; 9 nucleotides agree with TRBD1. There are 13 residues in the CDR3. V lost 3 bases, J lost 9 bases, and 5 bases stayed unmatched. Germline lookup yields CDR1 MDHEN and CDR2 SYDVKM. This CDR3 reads CASSFRGQGKAFF. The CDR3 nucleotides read TGTGCCAGCAGTTTCAGGGGACAGGGAAAAGCTTTCTTT. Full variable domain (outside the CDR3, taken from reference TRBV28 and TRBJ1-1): DVKVTQSSRYLVKRTGEKVFLECVQDMDHENMFWYRQDPGLGLRLIYFSYDVKMKEKGDIPEGYSVSREKKERFSLILESASTNQTSMYLCASSFRGQGKAFFGQGTRLTVV.

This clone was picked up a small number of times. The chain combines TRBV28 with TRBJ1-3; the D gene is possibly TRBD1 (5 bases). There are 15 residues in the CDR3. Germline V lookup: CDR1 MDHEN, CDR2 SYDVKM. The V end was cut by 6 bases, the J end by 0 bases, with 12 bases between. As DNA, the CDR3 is TGTGCCAGCAGCCACAGGCTAACCTCTGGAAACACCATATATTTT. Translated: CASSHRLTSGNTIYF.

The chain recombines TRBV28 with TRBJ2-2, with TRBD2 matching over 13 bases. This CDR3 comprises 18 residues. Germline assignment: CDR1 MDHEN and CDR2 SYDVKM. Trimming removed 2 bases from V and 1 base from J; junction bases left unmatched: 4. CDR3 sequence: CASSLEGLAGKNTGELFF. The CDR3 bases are TGTGCCAGCAGTTTAGAGGGACTAGCGGGAAAGAACACCGGGGAGCTGTTTTTT.

The CDR3 bases are TGTGCCAGCAGCCAAGGTCTGACAGGGCTTTCCTACAATGAGCAGTTCTTC. It codes for CASSQGLTGLSYNEQFF. The chain couples TRBV14 to TRBJ2-1, with 7 positions matching TRBD1. There are 17 residues in the CDR3. J was trimmed by 1 base and V by 1 base; bases with no gene match: 7. The V gene's germline CDR1 is SGHDN and CDR2 FVKESK.

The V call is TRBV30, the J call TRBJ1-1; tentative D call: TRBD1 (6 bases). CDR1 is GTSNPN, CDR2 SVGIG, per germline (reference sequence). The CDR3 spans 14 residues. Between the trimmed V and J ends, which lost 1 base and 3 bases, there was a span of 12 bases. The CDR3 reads CAWSEIWGHTEAFF. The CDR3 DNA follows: TGTGCCTGGAGTGAAATATGGGGGCACACTGAAGCTTTCTTT.

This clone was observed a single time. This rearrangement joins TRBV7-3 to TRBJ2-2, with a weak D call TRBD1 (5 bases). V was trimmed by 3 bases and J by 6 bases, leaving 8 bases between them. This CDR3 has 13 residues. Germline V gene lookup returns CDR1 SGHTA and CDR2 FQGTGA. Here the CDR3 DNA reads TGTGCCAGCAGCTTTCGACAGTCCGGGGAGCTGTTTTTT. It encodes CASSFRQSGELFF.

This chain's CDR3 is CASSQPGQYVPQHF. In DNA form, the CDR3 reads TGCGCCAGCAGCCAGCCCGGACAGTACGTGCCCCAGCATTTT. The chain combines TRBV4-1 with TRBJ1-5; possible D gene TRBD1, 6 bases. V was trimmed by 3 bases and J by 9 bases, leaving 15 bases between them. Looked up from germline, CDR1 is MGHRA and CDR2 is YSYEKL. This CDR3 has 14 residues.

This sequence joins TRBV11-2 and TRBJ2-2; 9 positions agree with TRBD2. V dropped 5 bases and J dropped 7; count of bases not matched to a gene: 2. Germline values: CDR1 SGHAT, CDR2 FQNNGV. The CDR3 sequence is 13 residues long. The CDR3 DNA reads TGTGCCAGCAGCGGACTAGCGTACGGGGAGCTGTTTTTT. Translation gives CASSGLAYGELFF.

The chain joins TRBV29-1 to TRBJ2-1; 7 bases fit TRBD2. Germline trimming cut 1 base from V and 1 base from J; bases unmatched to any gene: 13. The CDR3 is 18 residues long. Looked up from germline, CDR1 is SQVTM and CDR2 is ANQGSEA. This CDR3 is CSVEARELTLGSYNEQFF. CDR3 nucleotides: TGCAGCGTTGAAGCGCGGGAGCTAACACTGGGTTCCTACAATGAGCAGTTCTTC.

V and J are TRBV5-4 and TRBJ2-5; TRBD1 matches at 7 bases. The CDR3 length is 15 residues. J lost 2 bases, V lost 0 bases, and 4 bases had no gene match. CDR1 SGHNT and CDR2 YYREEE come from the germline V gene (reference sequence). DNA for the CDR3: TGTGCCAGCAGCTTGGCCCTGACAGGGCAAGAGACCCAGTACTTC. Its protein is CASSLALTGQETQYF.

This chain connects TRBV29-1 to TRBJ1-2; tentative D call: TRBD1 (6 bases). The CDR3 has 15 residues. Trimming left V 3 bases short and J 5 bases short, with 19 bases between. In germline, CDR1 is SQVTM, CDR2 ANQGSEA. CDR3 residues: CSVEATGFWGYGYTF. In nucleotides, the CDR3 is TGCAGCGTTGAGGCAACAGGGTTTTGGGGATATGGCTACACCTTC. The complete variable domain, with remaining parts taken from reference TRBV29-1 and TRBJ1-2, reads SAVISQKPSRDICQRGTSLTIQCQVDSQVTMMFWYRQQPGQSLTLIATANQGSEATYESGFVIDKFPISRPNLTFSTLTVSNMSPEDSSIYLCSVEATGFWGYGYTFGSGTRLTVV.

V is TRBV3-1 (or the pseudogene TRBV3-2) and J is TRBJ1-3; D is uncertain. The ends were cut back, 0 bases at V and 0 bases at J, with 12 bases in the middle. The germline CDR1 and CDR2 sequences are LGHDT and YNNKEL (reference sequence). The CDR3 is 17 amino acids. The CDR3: CASSQDPAGYSGNTIYF. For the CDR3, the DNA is TGTGCCAGCAGCCAAGATCCCGCAGGATACTCTGGAAACACCATATATTTT.

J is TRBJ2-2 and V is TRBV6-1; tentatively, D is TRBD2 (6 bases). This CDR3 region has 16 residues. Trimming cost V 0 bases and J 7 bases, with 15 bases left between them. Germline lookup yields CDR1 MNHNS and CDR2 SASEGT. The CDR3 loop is CASSEALGVRGGELFF. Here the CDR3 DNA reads TGTGCCAGCAGTGAAGCGTTGGGGGTGCGGGGCGGGGAGCTGTTTTTT.

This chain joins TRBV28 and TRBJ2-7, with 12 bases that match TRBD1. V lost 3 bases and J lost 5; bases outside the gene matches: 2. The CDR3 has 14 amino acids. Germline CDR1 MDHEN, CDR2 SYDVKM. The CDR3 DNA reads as TGTGCCAGCAGTTTGGGACAGGGGGCCCACGAGCAGTACTTC. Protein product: CASSLGQGAHEQYF.

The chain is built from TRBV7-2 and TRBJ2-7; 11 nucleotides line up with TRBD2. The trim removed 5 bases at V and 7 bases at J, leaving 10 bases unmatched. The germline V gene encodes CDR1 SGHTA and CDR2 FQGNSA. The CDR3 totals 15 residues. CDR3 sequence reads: CASSTLTSGTLEQYF. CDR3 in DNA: TGTGCCAGCAGCACCTTGACTAGCGGGACTCTTGAGCAGTACTTC.

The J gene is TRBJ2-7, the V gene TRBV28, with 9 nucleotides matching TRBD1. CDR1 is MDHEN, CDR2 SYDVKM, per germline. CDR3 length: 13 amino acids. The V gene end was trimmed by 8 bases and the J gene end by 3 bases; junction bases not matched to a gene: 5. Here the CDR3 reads CASQQGAFYEQYF. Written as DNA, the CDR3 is TGTGCCAGCCAACAGGGGGCATTCTACGAGCAGTACTTC.

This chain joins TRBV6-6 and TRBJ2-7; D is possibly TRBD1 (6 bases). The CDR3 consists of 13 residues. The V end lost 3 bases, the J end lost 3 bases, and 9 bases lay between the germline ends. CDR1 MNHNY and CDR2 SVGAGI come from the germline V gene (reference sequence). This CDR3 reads CASSYLQGYEQYF. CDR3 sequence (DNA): TGTGCCAGCAGTTATTTACAGGGCTACGAGCAGTACTTC.

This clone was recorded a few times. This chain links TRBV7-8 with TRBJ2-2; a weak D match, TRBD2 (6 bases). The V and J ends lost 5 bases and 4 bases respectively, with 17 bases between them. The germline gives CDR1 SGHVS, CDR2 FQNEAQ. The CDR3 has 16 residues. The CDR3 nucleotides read TGTGCCAGCAGCCCCCCCCTGCGGGAACGCACCGGGGAGCTGTTTTTT. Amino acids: CASSPPLRERTGELFF. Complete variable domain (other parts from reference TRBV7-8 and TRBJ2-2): GAGVSQSPRYKVAKRGQDVALRCDPISGHVSLFWYQQALGQGPEFLTYFQNEAQLDKSGLPSDRFFAERPEGSVSTLKIQRTQQEDSAVYLCASSPPLRERTGELFFGEGSRLTVL.